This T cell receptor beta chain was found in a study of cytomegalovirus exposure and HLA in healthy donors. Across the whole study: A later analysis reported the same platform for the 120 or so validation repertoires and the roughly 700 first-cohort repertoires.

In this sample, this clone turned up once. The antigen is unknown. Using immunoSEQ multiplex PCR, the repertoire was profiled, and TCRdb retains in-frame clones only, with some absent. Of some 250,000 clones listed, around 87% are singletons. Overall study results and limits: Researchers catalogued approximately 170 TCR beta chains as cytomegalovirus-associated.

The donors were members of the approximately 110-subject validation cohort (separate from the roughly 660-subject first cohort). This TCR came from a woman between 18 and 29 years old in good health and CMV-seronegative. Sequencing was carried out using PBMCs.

For the CDR3, the DNA is TGCGCCAGTGTCCCTCCGGTGGGGGGCTCCTACAATGAGCAGTTCTTC. The encoded protein is CASVPPVGGSYNEQFF. This sequence joins TRBV10-1 and TRBJ2-1; D may be TRBD2 (6 bases). The CDR3 loop spans 16 amino acids. Germline CDR1 WNHNN, CDR2 SYGVQD (reference sequence). With 9 bases removed from V and 0 bases from J, the gap between germline ends came to 18 bases.